This TCR beta chain was retrieved from a study of T cell responses to AZD1222 COVID-19 vaccine. General study results and limits: Females made up more of the donors, who were largely white British, and clonal diversity may have come out too low. Regions 160-218 and 743-854 held dominance among vaccine-associated CD4 TCRs, which spanned spike.

Germline V gives CDR1 LGHDT, CDR2 YNNKEL (reference sequence). The CDR3 extends over 15 amino acids. The junction had 8 bases not matched to a gene; V was cut back by 4 bases and J by 5 bases. The assay was immunoSEQ multiplex PCR, and TCRdb's table has in-frame clones only and misses some. The profile shows under 140,000 clones, 94% of them singletons. This clone was picked up a small number of times. What it binds is unknown. Second-dose groups at about 4 or about 12 weeks were pooled. The chain links TRBV3-1 (or the pseudogene TRBV3-2) to TRBJ1-1, with 9 positions matching TRBD1. The sample was peripheral blood, taken 28 days after the second AZD1222 dose. The TCR comes from an adult who received the AZD1222 COVID-19 vaccine. The CDR3, as DNA: TGTGCCAGCAGCCTCCAAAACAGGGGGCGAACTGAAGCTTTCTTT. It specifies CASSLQNRGRTEAFF.